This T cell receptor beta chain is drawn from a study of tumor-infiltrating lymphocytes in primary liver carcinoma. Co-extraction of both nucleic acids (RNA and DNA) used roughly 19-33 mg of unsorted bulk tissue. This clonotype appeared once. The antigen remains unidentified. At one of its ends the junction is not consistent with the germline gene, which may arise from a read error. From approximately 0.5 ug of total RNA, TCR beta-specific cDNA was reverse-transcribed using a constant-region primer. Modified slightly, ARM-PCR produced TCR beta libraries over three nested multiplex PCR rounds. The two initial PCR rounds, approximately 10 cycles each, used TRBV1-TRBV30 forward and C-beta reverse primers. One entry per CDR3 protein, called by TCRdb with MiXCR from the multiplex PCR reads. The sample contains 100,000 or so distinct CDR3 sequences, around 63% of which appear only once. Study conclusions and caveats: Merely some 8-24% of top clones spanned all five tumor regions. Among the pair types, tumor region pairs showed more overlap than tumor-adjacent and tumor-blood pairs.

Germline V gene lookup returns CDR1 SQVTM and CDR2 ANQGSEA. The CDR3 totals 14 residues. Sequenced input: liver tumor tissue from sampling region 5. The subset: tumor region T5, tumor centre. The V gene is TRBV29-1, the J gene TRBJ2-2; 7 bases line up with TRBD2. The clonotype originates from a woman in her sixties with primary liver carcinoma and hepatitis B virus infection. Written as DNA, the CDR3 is TGCAGTGTTGATGGAACTAGCGCCACCGGGGAGCTGTTTTTT. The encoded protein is CSVDGTSATGELFF.